This TCR beta chain emerged from a study of control samples from healthy donors and cancer patients. J gave up 2 bases and V 1 base, and 2 bases lay outside the gene matches. This CDR3 contains 15 residues. Germline lookup yields CDR1 LGHDT and CDR2 YNNKEL (reference sequence). Only in-frame clones appear in the TCRdb table, and some are missing; sequencing was by immunoSEQ multiplex PCR. In the table there are roughly 80,000 clones, just under 90% of which are singletons. V usage is TRBV3-1 (or the pseudogene TRBV3-2) and J usage is TRBJ2-5; 9 positions agree with TRBD2. The clonotype comes from a man between 50 and 59 years old in good health. The sample consisted of blood. The CDR3 loop is CASSQVRGGQETQYF. The CDR3 DNA reads as TGTGCCAGCAGCCAAGTGCGGGGGGGACAAGAGACCCAGTACTTC.